This TCR beta chain appears in the sequencing data of a study of beta chain features in type 1 diabetes. This clone was seen a few times. Its cognate antigen is unknown. With 4 bases clipped from V and 9 bases from J, the junction kept 2 bases outside the gene matches. In germline, CDR1 is MNHEY, CDR2 SVGAGI. The CDR3 length is 11 residues. The authors reverse transcribed all of the isolated RNA, so sequencing captured expressed TCRB transcripts. The table came from immunoSEQ multiplex PCR; TCRdb's copy has only in-frame clones and leaves some out. The sample shows around 320,000 clones, less than 15% of them seen only once. Study-level findings and limits: A moderate, significant TCRB CDR3 shortening appeared in type 1 diabetes across four CD4+ subsets. The influence of HLA type on TCRB rearrangement stayed undetermined.

Sequenced input: central memory CD4+ T cells from blood. This chain connects TRBV6-5 to TRBJ2-7; 8 nucleotides agree with TRBD1. The sequence derives from a man aged 25 to 45 in good health. The CDR3, as DNA: TGTGCCAGCAGTTTGGACAGGGCGCAGTACTTC. Translation: CASSLDRAQYF.